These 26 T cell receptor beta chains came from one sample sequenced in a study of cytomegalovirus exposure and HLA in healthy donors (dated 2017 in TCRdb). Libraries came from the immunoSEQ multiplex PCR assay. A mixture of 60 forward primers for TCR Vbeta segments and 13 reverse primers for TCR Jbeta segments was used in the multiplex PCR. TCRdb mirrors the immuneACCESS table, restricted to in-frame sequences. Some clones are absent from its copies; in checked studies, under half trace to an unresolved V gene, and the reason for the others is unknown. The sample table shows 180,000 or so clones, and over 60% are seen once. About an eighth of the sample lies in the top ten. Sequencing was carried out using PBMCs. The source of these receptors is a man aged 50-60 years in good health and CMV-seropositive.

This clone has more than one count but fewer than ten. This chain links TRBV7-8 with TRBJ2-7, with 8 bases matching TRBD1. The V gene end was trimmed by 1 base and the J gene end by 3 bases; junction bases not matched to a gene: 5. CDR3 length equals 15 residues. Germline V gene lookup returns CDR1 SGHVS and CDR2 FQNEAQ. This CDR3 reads CASSLGTGSDYEQYF. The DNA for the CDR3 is TGTGCCAGCAGCTTAGGGACAGGGTCCGACTACGAGCAGTACTTC.

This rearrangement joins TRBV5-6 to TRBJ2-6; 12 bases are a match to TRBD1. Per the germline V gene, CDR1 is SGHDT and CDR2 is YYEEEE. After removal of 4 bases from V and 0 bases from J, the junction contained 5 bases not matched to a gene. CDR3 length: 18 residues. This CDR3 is CASSGVGQGASGANVLTF. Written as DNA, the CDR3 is TGTGCCAGCAGCGGGGTGGGACAGGGGGCCTCTGGGGCCAACGTCCTGACTTTC.

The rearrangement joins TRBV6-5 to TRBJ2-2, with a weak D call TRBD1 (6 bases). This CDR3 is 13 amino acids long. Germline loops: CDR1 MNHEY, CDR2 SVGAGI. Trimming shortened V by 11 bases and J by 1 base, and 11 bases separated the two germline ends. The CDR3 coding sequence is TGTGCCGGTGGACAGAAGAACACCGGGGAGCTGTTTTTT. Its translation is CAGGQKNTGELFF.

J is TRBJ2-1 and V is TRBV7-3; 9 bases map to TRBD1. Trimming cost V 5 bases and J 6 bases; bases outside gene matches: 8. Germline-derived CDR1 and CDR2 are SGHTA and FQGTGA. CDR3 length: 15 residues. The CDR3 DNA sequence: TGTGCCAGCAGCCTGACAGGGGGACCCTCCAATGAGCAGTTCTTC. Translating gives CASSLTGGPSNEQFF.

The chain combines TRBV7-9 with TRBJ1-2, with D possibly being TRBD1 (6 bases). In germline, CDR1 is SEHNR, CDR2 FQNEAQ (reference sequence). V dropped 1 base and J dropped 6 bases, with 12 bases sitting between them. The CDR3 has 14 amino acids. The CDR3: CASSLVYREDGYTF. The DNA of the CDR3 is TGTGCCAGCAGCTTAGTATACAGGGAAGATGGCTACACCTTC.

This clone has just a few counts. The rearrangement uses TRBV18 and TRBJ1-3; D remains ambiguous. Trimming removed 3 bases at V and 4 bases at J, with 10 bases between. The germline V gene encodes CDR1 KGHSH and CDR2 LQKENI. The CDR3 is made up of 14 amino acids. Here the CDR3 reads CASSPAVAGNTIYF. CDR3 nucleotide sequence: TGTGCCAGCTCACCGGCGGTGGCGGGAAACACCATATATTTT. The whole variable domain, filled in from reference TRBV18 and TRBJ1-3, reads NAGVMQNPRHLVRRRGQEARLRCSPMKGHSHVYWYRQLPEEGLKFMVYLQKENIIDESGMPKERFSAEFPKEGPSILRIQQVVRGDSAAYFCASSPAVAGNTIYFGEGSWLTVV.

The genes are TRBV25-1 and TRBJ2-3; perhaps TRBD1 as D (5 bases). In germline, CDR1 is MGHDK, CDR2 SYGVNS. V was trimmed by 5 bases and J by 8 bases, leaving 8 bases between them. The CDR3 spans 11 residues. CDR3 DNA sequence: TGTGCCAGCAGTAATAGGGGTACGCAGTATTTT. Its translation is CASSNRGTQYF.

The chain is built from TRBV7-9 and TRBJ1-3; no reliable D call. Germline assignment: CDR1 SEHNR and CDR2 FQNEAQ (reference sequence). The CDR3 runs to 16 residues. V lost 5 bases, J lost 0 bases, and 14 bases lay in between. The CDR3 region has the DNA TGTGCCAGCAGCGCTGGACTGAGGATCTCTGGAAACACCATATATTTT. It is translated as CASSAGLRISGNTIYF.

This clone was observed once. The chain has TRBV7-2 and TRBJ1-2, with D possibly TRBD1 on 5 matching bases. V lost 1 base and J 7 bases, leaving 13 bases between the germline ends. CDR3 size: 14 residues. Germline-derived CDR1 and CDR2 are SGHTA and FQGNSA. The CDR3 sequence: CASSLVSSGSGYTF. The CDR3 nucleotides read TGTGCCAGCAGCTTAGTATCGTCAGGGTCTGGCTACACCTTC.

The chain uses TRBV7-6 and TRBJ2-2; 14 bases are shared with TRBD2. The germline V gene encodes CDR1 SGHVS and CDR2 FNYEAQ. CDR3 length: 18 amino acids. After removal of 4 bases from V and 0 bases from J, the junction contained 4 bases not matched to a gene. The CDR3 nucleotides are TGTGCCAGCAGCTCCCGACTAGCGGGGGGGCCGAACACCGGGGAGCTGTTTTTT. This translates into CASSSRLAGGPNTGELFF.

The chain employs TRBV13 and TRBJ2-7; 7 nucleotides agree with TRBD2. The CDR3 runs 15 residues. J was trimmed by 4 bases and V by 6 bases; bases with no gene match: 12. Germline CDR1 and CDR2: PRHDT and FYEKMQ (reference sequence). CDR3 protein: CASRWSGVIGYEQYF. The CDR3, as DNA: TGTGCCAGCAGATGGAGCGGGGTTATAGGGTACGAGCAGTACTTC.

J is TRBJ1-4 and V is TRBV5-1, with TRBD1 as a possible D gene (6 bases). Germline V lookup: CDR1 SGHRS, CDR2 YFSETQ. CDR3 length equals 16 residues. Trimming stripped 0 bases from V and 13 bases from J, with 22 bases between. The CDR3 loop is CASSLGVVDAGGGLFF. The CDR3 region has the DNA TGCGCCAGCAGCTTGGGAGTGGTTGACGCGGGGGGCGGACTGTTTTTT.

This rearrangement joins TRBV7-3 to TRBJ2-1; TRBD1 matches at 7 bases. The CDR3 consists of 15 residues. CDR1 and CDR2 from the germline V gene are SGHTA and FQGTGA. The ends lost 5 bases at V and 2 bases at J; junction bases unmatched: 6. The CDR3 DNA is TGTGCCAGCAGCCCCCGGGACAGCACCTACAATGAGCAGTTCTTC. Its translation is CASSPRDSTYNEQFF.

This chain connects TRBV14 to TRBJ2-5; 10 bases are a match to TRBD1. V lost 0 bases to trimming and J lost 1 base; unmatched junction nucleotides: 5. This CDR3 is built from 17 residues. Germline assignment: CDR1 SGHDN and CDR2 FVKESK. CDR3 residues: CASSQESDRGVQETQYF. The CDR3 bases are TGTGCCAGCAGCCAAGAATCGGACAGGGGGGTCCAAGAGACCCAGTACTTC.

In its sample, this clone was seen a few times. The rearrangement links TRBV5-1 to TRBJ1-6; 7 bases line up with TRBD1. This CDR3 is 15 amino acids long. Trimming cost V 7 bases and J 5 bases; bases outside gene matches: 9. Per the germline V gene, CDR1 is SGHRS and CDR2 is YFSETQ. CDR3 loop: CASSNGQVHNSPLHF. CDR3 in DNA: TGCGCCAGCTCCAACGGACAGGTTCATAATTCACCCCTCCACTTT.

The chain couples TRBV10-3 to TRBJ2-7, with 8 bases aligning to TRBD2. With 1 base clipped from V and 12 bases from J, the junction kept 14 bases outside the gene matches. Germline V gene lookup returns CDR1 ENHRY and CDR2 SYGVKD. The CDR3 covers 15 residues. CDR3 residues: CAISEWGEDRGLAYF. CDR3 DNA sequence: TGTGCCATCAGTGAGTGGGGGGAGGATCGAGGACTAGCGTACTTC.

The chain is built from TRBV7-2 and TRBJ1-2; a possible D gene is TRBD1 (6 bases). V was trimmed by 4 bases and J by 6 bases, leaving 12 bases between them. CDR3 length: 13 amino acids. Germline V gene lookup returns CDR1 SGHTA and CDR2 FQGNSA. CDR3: CASSSNPGDGYTF. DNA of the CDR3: TGTGCCAGCAGCTCTAACCCAGGGGATGGCTACACCTTC.

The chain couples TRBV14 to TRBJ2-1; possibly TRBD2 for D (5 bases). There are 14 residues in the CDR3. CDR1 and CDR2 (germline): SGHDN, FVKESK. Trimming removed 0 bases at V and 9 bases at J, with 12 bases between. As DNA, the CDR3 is TGTGCCAGCAGCCAAGAGGTTTTAGAGGGTGAGCAGTTCTTC. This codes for CASSQEVLEGEQFF.

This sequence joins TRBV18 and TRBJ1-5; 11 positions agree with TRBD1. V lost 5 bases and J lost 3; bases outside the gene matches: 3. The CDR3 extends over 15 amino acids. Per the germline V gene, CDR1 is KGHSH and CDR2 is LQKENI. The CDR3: CASSSGQGDNQPQHF. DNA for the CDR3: TGTGCCAGCTCATCGGGACAGGGGGACAATCAGCCCCAGCATTTT.

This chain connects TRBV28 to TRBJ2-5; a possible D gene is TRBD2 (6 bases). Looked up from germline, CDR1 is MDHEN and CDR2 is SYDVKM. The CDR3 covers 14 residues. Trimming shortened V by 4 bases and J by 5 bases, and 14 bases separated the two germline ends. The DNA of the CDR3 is TGTGCCAGCAGTTCCCCAGGGACTGCGGAGACCCAGTACTTC. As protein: CASSSPGTAETQYF.

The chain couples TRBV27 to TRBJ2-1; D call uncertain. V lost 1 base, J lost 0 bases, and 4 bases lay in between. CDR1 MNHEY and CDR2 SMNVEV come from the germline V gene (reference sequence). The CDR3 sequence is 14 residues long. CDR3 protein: CASSLYSSYNEQFF. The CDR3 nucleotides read TGTGCCAGCAGTTTATACAGCTCCTACAATGAGCAGTTCTTC.

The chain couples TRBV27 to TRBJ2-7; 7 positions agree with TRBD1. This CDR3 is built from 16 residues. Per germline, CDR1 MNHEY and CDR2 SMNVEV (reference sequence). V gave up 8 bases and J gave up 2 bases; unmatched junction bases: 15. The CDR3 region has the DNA TGTGCCAGCGGACCTACAGGGGAACGCAGGGCCTACGAGCAGTACTTC. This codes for CASGPTGERRAYEQYF.

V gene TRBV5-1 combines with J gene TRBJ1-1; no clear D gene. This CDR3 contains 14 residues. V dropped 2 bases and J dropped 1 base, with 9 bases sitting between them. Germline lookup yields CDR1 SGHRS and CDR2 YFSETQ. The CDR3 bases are TGCGCCAGCAGCTTATTATCAGGGAACACTGAAGCTTTCTTT. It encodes CASSLLSGNTEAFF.

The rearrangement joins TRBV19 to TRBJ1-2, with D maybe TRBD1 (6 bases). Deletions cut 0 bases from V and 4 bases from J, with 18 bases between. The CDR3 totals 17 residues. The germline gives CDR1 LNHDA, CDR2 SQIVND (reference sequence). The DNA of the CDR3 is TGTGCCAGTAGTATAGATGGAGGAACAGGGTCTCTCTATGGCTACACCTTC. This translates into CASSIDGGTGSLYGYTF.

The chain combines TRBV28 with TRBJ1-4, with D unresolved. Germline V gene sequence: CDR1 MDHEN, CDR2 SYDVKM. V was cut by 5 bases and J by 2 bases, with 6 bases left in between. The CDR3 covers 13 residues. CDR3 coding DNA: TGTGCCAGCAGTCTGGGCACTAATGAAAAACTGTTTTTT. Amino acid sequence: CASSLGTNEKLFF.

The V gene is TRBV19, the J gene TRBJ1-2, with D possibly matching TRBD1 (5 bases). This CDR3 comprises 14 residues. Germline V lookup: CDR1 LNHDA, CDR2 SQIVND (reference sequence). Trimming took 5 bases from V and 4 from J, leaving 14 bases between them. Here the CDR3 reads CASSPGGMGYGYTF. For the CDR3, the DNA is TGTGCCAGTAGTCCCGGGGGGATGGGCTATGGCTACACCTTC.